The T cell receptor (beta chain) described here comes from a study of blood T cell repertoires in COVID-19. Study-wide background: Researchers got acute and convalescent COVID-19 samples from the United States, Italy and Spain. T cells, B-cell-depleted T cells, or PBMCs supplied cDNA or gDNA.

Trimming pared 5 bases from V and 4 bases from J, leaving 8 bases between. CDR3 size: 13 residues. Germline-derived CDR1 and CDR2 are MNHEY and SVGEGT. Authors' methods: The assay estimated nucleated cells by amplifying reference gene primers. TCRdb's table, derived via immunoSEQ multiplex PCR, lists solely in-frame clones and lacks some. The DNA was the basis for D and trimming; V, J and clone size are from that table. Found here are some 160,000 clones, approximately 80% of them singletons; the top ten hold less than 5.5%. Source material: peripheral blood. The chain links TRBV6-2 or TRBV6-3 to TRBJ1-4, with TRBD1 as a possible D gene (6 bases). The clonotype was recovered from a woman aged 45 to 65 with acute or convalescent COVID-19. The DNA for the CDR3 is TGTGCCAGCAGTGGACAGATTAATGAAAAACTGTTTTTT. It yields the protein CASSGQINEKLFF.